This passage covers 23 T cell receptor beta chains from one sample sequenced in a study of cytomegalovirus exposure and HLA in healthy donors (dated by TCRdb to about 2017). Library prep was done by the immunoSEQ multiplex PCR assay. A mixture of 60 forward primers for TCR Vbeta segments and 13 reverse primers for TCR Jbeta segments was used in the multiplex PCR. TCRdb's version of the immuneACCESS table is confined to in-frame rearrangements and falls short of the full clone set. An unresolved V gene accounts for under half of the shortfall where checked; the remainder is of unknown origin. Present in this sample are some 110,000 clones, less than 85% of which were seen just once. Approximately 16% of the sample is in the top ten clones. Input material: PBMCs. The receptors were gathered from a middle-aged man in good health and CMV-seropositive.

J is TRBJ2-7 and V is TRBV7-2, with TRBD1 matching 8 bases. Germline values: CDR1 SGHTA, CDR2 FQGNSA. With V trimmed by 3 bases and J by 5 bases, 3 bases remained unmatched. This CDR3 spans 13 amino acids. The DNA for the CDR3 is TGTGCCAGCAGCTTTGACAGGGGAAACGAGCAGTACTTC. Amino acid sequence: CASSFDRGNEQYF.

The chain couples TRBV5-1 to TRBJ2-2, with no clear D. The CDR3 extends over 14 amino acids. The germline gives CDR1 SGHRS, CDR2 YFSETQ. The V and J ends lost 1 base and 0 bases respectively, with 4 bases between them. In nucleotides, the CDR3 is TGCGCCAGCAGCTTGCTATCGAACACCGGGGAGCTGTTTTTT. Protein: CASSLLSNTGELFF.

The rearrangement uses TRBV7-2 and TRBJ1-2; D remains unclear. The CDR3 covers 13 residues. V was trimmed by 1 base and J by 5 bases, leaving 8 bases between them. Germline CDR1 and CDR2: SGHTA and FQGNSA. This CDR3 reads CASSLGAGYGYTF. In DNA form, the CDR3 reads TGTGCCAGCAGCTTAGGGGCAGGATATGGCTACACCTTC.

V gene TRBV6-5 combines with J gene TRBJ2-5; possibly TRBD1 for D (6 bases). With 0 bases removed from V and 4 bases from J, the gap between germline ends came to 15 bases. This CDR3 spans 16 amino acids. Germline V CDR1 and CDR2: MNHEY, SVGAGI. This chain's CDR3 is CASSYSRRGTGETQYF. The CDR3 DNA sequence: TGTGCCAGCAGTTACTCGAGAAGGGGGACCGGAGAGACCCAGTACTTC.

This sequence joins TRBV4-3 and TRBJ1-3; 8 nucleotides line up with TRBD1. Germline V gives CDR1 LGHNA, CDR2 YSLEER. The V segment lost 1 base and the J segment 1 base; nucleotides outside the gene matches: 6. This CDR3 has 17 amino acids. This chain's CDR3 is CASSQATTGASGNTIYF. CDR3 DNA sequence: TGCGCCAGCAGCCAAGCGACGACAGGGGCTTCTGGAAACACCATATATTTT.

This chain's CDR3 is CASSQSTGAPYEQYF. The CDR3, as DNA: TGCGCCAGCAGTCAATCAACAGGAGCCCCCTACGAGCAGTACTTC. The rearrangement links TRBV23-1 to TRBJ2-7; TRBD1 might be the D (5 bases). TRBV23-1 is reported as an ORF; its role is uncertain. Trimming removed 0 bases from V and 2 bases from J, with 11 bases in between. CDR3 length equals 15 residues.

The chain has TRBV13 and TRBJ1-1; D gene ambiguous. The V end lost 7 bases, the J end lost 5 bases, and 14 bases lay between the germline ends. The germline gives CDR1 PRHDT, CDR2 FYEKMQ (reference sequence). This CDR3 spans 13 amino acids. The CDR3 loop reads CASTRGQGTEAFF. The CDR3 DNA is TGTGCCAGCACCCGTGGGCAAGGAACTGAAGCTTTCTTT.

CDR3 bases: TGTGCCAGCAGCTTGGTCGGTTCGGGGGCAACTAATGAAAAACTGTTTTTT. Translation: CASSLVGSGATNEKLFF. The chain employs TRBV5-8 and TRBJ1-4; a weak D match, TRBD1 (5 bases). CDR3 length: 17 amino acids. V was trimmed by 0 bases and J by 0 bases, leaving 12 bases between them. Germline loops: CDR1 SGHTS, CDR2 YDEGEE.

J is TRBJ2-7 and V is TRBV13; 7 bases are a match to TRBD2. Germline-derived CDR1 and CDR2 are PRHDT and FYEKMQ (reference sequence). Unmatched junction bases numbered 15, after V lost 4 bases and J lost 9 bases. The CDR3 covers 15 residues. The CDR3 region is CASSSYSSGPEWQYF. The DNA of the CDR3 is TGTGCCAGCAGCTCGTATAGTAGCGGGCCGGAATGGCAGTACTTC.

The V and J genes are TRBV7-9 and TRBJ1-4, with 7 bases that match TRBD1. The germline V gene has CDR1 SEHNR and CDR2 FQNEAQ (reference sequence). This CDR3 region has 12 residues. V was clipped by 5 bases and J by 12 bases; unmatched bases: 6. The CDR3 spells CASSGGTEELFF. In nucleotides, the CDR3 is TGTGCCAGCAGCGGGGGGACAGAGGAACTGTTTTTT.

The gene calls are TRBV5-6 and TRBJ2-2, with D unclear. Trimming stripped 6 bases from V and 7 bases from J, with 22 bases between. The CDR3 is 16 residues long. Germline CDR1 and CDR2: SGHDT and YYEEEE. Here the CDR3 reads CASTRDSRFRSGELFF. CDR3 in DNA: TGTGCCAGCACCCGAGATTCCCGATTTCGGAGCGGGGAGCTGTTTTTT.

V gene TRBV5-4 combines with J gene TRBJ1-1, with no clear D. The germline gives CDR1 SGHNT, CDR2 YYREEE (reference sequence). The germline V and J ends were trimmed by 0 bases and 1 base, with 10 bases remaining between them. This CDR3 is 15 amino acids long. CDR3 residues: CASSLVGEGNTEAFF. For the CDR3, the DNA is TGTGCCAGCAGCTTGGTAGGTGAGGGGAACACTGAAGCTTTCTTT.

This clone was counted only a few times. This chain joins TRBV10-3 and TRBJ2-7; D is uncertain. Trimming took off 9 bases at V and 4 bases at J, with 22 bases between the two ends. Germline assignment: CDR1 ENHRY and CDR2 SYGVKD. The CDR3 totals 15 residues. Written as DNA, the CDR3 is TGTGCCATTAGTTACAAGCAGAAGGCGGCATACGAGCAGTACTTC. It is translated as CAISYKQKAAYEQYF.

The rearrangement uses TRBV28 and TRBJ1-1; the D gene is possibly TRBD1 (5 bases). V lost 8 bases and J 0 bases, leaving 16 bases between the germline ends. The CDR3 totals 15 residues. CDR1 MDHEN and CDR2 SYDVKM come from the germline V gene. The CDR3 DNA reads TGTGCCAGCCGCCGCTCGTCAGGGCTGAACACTGAAGCTTTCTTT. Its protein product is CASRRSSGLNTEAFF.

This clone was detected once. The gene calls are TRBV19 and TRBJ1-2; TRBD1 aligns across 8 bases. V dropped 6 bases and J dropped 7; count of bases not matched to a gene: 10. The CDR3 runs 14 residues. Per the germline V gene, CDR1 is LNHDA and CDR2 is SQIVND (reference sequence). The CDR3 region is CASRPTGGGLGYTF. The CDR3 DNA is TGTGCCAGTAGGCCTACAGGGGGAGGACTTGGCTACACCTTC. Full variable domain (remainder filled in from reference TRBV19 and TRBJ1-2): DGGITQSPKYLFRKEGQNVTLSCEQNLNHDAMYWYRQDPGQGLRLIYYSQIVNDFQKGDIAEGYSVSREKKESFPLTVTSAQKNPTAFYLCASRPTGGGLGYTFGSGTRLTVV.

This chain uses TRBV29-1 with TRBJ1-3, with 8 positions matching TRBD1. Germline CDR1 and CDR2: SQVTM and ANQGSEA. The V segment lost 3 bases and the J segment 5 bases; nucleotides outside the gene matches: 3. This CDR3 spans 13 amino acids. The CDR3 loop is CSVEDRERNTIYF. The CDR3 region has the DNA TGCAGCGTTGAGGACAGGGAAAGAAACACCATATATTTT. Based on the CDR3 plus reference TRBV29-1 and TRBJ1-3, the full variable domain is SAVISQKPSRDICQRGTSLTIQCQVDSQVTMMFWYRQQPGQSLTLIATANQGSEATYESGFVIDKFPISRPNLTFSTLTVSNMSPEDSSIYLCSVEDRERNTIYFGEGSWLTVV.

The V gene is TRBV2, the J gene TRBJ2-1; D unresolved. Germline lookup yields CDR1 SNHLY and CDR2 FYNNEI. The CDR3 sequence is 16 residues long. Trimming cost V 4 bases and J 1 base, with 14 bases left between them. CDR3 sequence (DNA): TGTGCCAGCAGTGTACCCGGCGGTAGGTCCTACAATGAGCAGTTCTTC. Amino acid sequence: CASSVPGGRSYNEQFF.

The gene calls are TRBV11-3 and TRBJ1-6; D is perhaps TRBD1 (6 bases). The germline V gene encodes CDR1 SGHNT and CDR2 YENEEA. This CDR3 is built from 13 residues. V lost 5 bases, J lost 7 bases, and 9 bases lay in between. This CDR3 is CASSRTENSPLHF. The CDR3 DNA is TGTGCCAGCAGCCGGACAGAGAATTCACCCCTCCACTTT. The whole variable domain, filled in from reference TRBV11-3 and TRBJ1-6, reads EAGVVQSPRYKIIEKKQPVAFWCNPISGHNTLYWYLQNLGQGPELLIRYENEEAVDDSQLPKDRFSAERLKGVDSTLKIQPAELGDSAVYLCASSRTENSPLHFGNGTRLTVT.

This clone was picked up a small number of times. V gene TRBV15 combines with J gene TRBJ2-5; 11 positions match TRBD1. The J call may be faulty, since TRBJ2-7 better matches the DNA end. The germline CDR1 and CDR2 sequences are LNHNV and YYDKDF (reference sequence). CDR3 size: 16 residues. The CDR3, as DNA: TGTGCCACCAGCAGAGTGGGACAGGGGGGGGCCTACGAGCAGTACTTC. This codes for CATSRVGQGGAYEQYF.

This clone was counted a single time. The chain uses TRBV2 and TRBJ2-3; 13 positions agree with TRBD2. Trimming at V came to 4 bases and at J to 8 bases, leaving 9 bases not matched to a gene. CDR1 and CDR2 (germline): SNHLY, FYNNEI. This CDR3 is built from 16 residues. The CDR3 coding sequence is TGTGCCAGCAGTGGACTAGCGGGGGGCCCTATTCGTACGCAGTATTTT. It yields the protein CASSGLAGGPIRTQYF.

There are a few counts of this clone. The rearrangement links TRBV5-4 to TRBJ2-1; D is ambiguous. The CDR3 sequence is 14 residues long. Per the germline V gene, CDR1 is SGHNT and CDR2 is YYREEE (reference sequence). Trimming took off 2 bases at V and 4 bases at J, with 10 bases between the two ends. CDR3 protein: CASSLVGAYNEQFF. The CDR3 DNA sequence: TGTGCCAGCAGCTTAGTCGGAGCATACAATGAGCAGTTCTTC.

The rearrangement joins TRBV9 to TRBJ2-7; perhaps TRBD1 as D (5 bases). Trimming removed 0 bases at V and 3 bases at J, with 7 bases between. Looked up from germline, CDR1 is SGDLS and CDR2 is YYNGEE. This CDR3 comprises 13 residues. CDR3 DNA sequence: TGTGCCAGCAGCGTAGAGGACAACTACGAGCAGTACTTC. It yields the protein CASSVEDNYEQYF.

This clone came up a few times. This rearrangement joins TRBV28 to TRBJ1-4; D may be TRBD1 (5 bases). V was pared by 7 bases and J by 1 base, with 22 bases between. The CDR3 spans 18 residues. CDR1 and CDR2 (germline): MDHEN, SYDVKM. CDR3 nucleotide sequence: TGTGCCAGCACCCCAACCGGCCCAGGGTTTGGAACTAATGAAAAACTGTTTTTT. This gives the protein CASTPTGPGFGTNEKLFF.